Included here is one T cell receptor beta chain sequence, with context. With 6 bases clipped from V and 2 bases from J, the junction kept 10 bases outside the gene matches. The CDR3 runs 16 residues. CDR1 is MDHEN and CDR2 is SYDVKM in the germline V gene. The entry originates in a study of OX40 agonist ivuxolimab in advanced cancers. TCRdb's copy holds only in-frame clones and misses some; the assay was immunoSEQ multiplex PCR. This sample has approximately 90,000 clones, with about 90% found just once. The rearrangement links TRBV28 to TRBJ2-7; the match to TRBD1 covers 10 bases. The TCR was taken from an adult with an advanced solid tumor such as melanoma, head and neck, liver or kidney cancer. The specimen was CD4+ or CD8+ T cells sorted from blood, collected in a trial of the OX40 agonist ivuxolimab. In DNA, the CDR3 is TGTGCCAGCAGCTACACAAGGGGACAGGGGCCCTACGAGCAGTACTTC. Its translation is CASSYTRGQGPYEQYF.